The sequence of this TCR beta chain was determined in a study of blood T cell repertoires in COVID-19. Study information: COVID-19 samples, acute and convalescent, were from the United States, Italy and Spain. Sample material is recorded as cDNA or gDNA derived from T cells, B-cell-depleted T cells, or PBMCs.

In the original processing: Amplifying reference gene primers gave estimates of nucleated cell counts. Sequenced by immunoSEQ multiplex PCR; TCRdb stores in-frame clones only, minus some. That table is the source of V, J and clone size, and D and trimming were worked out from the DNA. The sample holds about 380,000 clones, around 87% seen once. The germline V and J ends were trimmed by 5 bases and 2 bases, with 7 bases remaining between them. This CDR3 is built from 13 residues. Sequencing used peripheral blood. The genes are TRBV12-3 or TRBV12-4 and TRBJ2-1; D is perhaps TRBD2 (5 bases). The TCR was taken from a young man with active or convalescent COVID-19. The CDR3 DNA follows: TGTGCCAGCAGTACCGGGGCCTACAATGAGCAGTTCTTC. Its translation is CASSTGAYNEQFF.